Described below is a single TCR beta chain sequence and its context. What it binds is unknown. These data come from a study of T-cell memory formation after mild COVID-19. Findings and caveats of the study: Some SARS-CoV-2-responding clones were already detected in memory before infection.

TCRalpha and TCRbeta libraries used 5'RACE with constant-segment primers and UMIs. Via MiXCR, TCRdb re-called the 5' RACE reads, giving one row per CDR3 protein. In the table there are a few hundred thousand distinct CDR3 sequences, approximately 15% of which are singletons. The TCR originated in a man aged 18 to 29 who had mild COVID-19 (a few samples of this study predate the infection). Cell type and time point are not known. Specimen: PBMCs or a T cell subset sorted from them (not recorded which).

As DNA, the CDR3 is TGCAGTGCTAAGGCCTCGGGAACGCAGTATTTT. Its translation: CSAKASGTQYF. This chain connects TRBV20-1 to TRBJ2-3; TRBD2 might be the D (5 bases). Per the germline V gene, CDR1 is DFQATT and CDR2 is SNEGSKA (reference sequence). The V end was cut by 4 bases, the J end by 9 bases, with 11 bases between. CDR3 length: 11 amino acids.